The 27 T cell receptor beta chains listed next were all sequenced from one sample in a study of human T cells and chemical hapten exposure. TCRdb called the RACE reads again in MiXCR, with one record for every CDR3 protein. The sample lists about 340,000 distinct CDR3 sequences, approximately 6.9% occurring once. Indicated time point: patch test 1, 2 weeks after DPC sensitization. As to treatment: therapeutic diphenylcyclopropenone sensitization with weekly scalp DPC. This material consisted of whole blood, taken in connection with sensitization to the hapten diphenylcyclopropenone (DPC). The receptors shown here come from a woman between 18 and 29 years old with alopecia areata. Some clones in this sample may be carry-over from other donors' samples.

The chain joins TRBV14 to TRBJ1-1; D is unclear. The V end lost 5 bases, the J end lost 0 bases, and 13 bases lay between the germline ends. Per the germline V gene, CDR1 is SGHDN and CDR2 is FVKESK. The CDR3 sequence is 15 residues long. Here the CDR3 reads CASSAYNQVNTEAFF. Written as DNA, the CDR3 is TGTGCCAGCAGCGCATATAATCAGGTGAACACTGAAGCTTTCTTT.

The gene calls are TRBV5-6 and TRBJ2-6; D not resolved. The CDR3 covers 13 residues. Trimming shortened V by 3 bases and J by 3 bases, and 4 bases separated the two germline ends. Per the germline V gene, CDR1 is SGHDT and CDR2 is YYEEEE. The CDR3 DNA is TGTGCCAGCAGCTGGGATGGGGCCAACGTCCTGACTTTC. Translated, it gives CASSWDGANVLTF.

This clonotype has a count of ten or more. This chain links TRBV6-1 with TRBJ2-7; D gene unclear. The V and J ends lost 2 bases and 6 bases respectively, with 14 bases between them. The CDR3 extends over 14 amino acids. CDR1 is MNHNS and CDR2 is SASEGT in the germline V gene. In DNA form, the CDR3 reads TGTGCCAGCAGTGAAACCAAGGACGTTTCCGAGCAGTACTTC. Encoded protein: CASSETKDVSEQYF.

The chain couples TRBV19 to TRBJ2-1; D is ambiguous. CDR1 LNHDA and CDR2 SQIVND come from the germline V gene (reference sequence). The CDR3 is 13 amino acids. With 4 bases removed from V and 9 bases from J, the gap between germline ends came to 13 bases. In nucleotides, the CDR3 is TGTGCCAGTAGTACCACTTCCCGGGTTGAGCAGTTCTTC. Protein product: CASSTTSRVEQFF. Combining the CDR3 with reference TRBV19 and TRBJ2-1 gives the whole variable domain DGGITQSPKYLFRKEGQNVTLSCEQNLNHDAMYWYRQDPGQGLRLIYYSQIVNDFQKGDIAEGYSVSREKKESFPLTVTSAQKNPTAFYLCASSTTSRVEQFFGPGTRLTVL.

This clonotype was observed many times. The chain recombines TRBV27 with TRBJ2-7; D perhaps matches TRBD1 (5 bases). CDR3 length equals 14 residues. The germline V gene has CDR1 MNHEY and CDR2 SMNVEV (reference sequence). Trimming cost V 1 base and J 3 bases, with 10 bases left between them. DNA of the CDR3: TGTGCCAGCAGTTTATGGGGCACCGACTACGAGCAGTACTTC. Amino acid sequence: CASSLWGTDYEQYF.

This clonotype appeared a few times. This chain uses TRBV6-2 or TRBV6-3 with TRBJ2-1, with a weak D call TRBD2 (6 bases). From germline, CDR1 is MNHEY and CDR2 SVGEGT. V was trimmed by 2 bases and J by 5 bases, leaving 13 bases between them. The CDR3 contains 15 residues. The CDR3 DNA reads TGTGCCAGCAGTTACCTTGGGGGGTACAACAATGAGCAGTTCTTC. Protein sequence: CASSYLGGYNNEQFF.

J is TRBJ2-7 and V is TRBV12-3 or TRBV12-4; D call uncertain. The CDR3 is 13 amino acids. V was shortened by 5 bases and J by 4 bases, with 12 bases between the two germline ends. The CDR3 DNA follows: TGTGCCAGCAGTCGCGGAACGAGGTACGAGCAGTACTTC. It codes for CASSRGTRYEQYF.

This clonotype occurred many times. The CDR3 nucleotides read TGTGCCAGCACTCGGGTCTTGAACACTGAAGCTTTCTTT. It translates to CASTRVLNTEAFF. The chain combines TRBV6-8 with TRBJ1-1; D gene unclear. Trimming took off 7 bases at V and 0 bases at J, with 9 bases between the two ends. There are 13 residues in the CDR3. The V gene's germline CDR1 is MNHGY and CDR2 SAAAGT.

In this sample, this clonotype turned up many times. This chain links TRBV7-9 with TRBJ2-4; 7 nucleotides line up with TRBD1. The junction had 3 bases not matched to a gene; V was cut back by 5 bases and J by 8 bases. The CDR3 loop spans 12 amino acids. From germline, CDR1 is SEHNR and CDR2 FQNEAQ (reference sequence). CDR3 sequence: CASSTGQYIQYF. Written as DNA, the CDR3 is TGTGCCAGCAGCACGGGACAGTACATTCAGTACTTC. The whole variable domain, filled in from reference TRBV7-9 and TRBJ2-4, reads DTGVSQNPRHKITKRGQNVTFRCDPISEHNRLYWYRQTLGQGPEFLTYFQNEAQLEKSRLLSDRFSAERPKGSFSTLEIQRTEQGDSAMYLCASSTGQYIQYFGAGTRLSVL.

This clonotype appeared a few times. The genes are TRBV5-6 and TRBJ1-1, with no clear D. V dropped 3 bases and J dropped 10 bases, with 13 bases sitting between them. From germline, CDR1 is SGHDT and CDR2 YYEEEE. The length of the CDR3 is 12 residues. For the CDR3, the DNA is TGTGCCAGCAGCTCTCAGTCCTACGGAGCTTTCTTT. This translates into CASSSQSYGAFF.

This clonotype was seen more than once but under ten times. The gene calls are TRBV20-1 and TRBJ2-1; 15 positions agree with TRBD2. The V segment lost 5 bases and the J segment 7 bases; nucleotides outside the gene matches: 9. The CDR3 has 16 amino acids. CDR1 is DFQATT, CDR2 SNEGSKA, per germline (reference sequence). CDR3 in DNA: TGCAGTGCTGGGACTAGCGGGGGGCCCCTTCGAAATGAGCAGTTCTTC. Translating gives CSAGTSGGPLRNEQFF.

This clonotype was counted only a few times. The genes are TRBV6-2 or TRBV6-3 and TRBJ2-3, with D unresolved. Looked up from germline, CDR1 is MNHEY and CDR2 is SVGEGT. Deletions cut 0 bases from V and 0 bases from J, with 4 bases between. CDR3 length: 14 amino acids. CDR3 DNA: TGTGCCAGCAGTTACTCCGACAGCACAGATACGCAGTATTTT. Translation gives CASSYSDSTDTQYF.

This chain uses TRBV4-2 with TRBJ2-7, with D uncertain. This CDR3 contains 14 residues. Per the germline V gene, CDR1 is LGHNA and CDR2 is YNFKEQ. With 0 bases removed from V and 2 bases from J, the gap between germline ends came to 8 bases. CDR3 in amino acids: CASSQDNLAYEQYF. CDR3 nucleotide sequence: TGTGCCAGCAGCCAAGATAACCTCGCCTACGAGCAGTACTTC.

This clonotype was seen ten or more times. This rearrangement joins TRBV6-6 to TRBJ2-5; 9 bases agree with TRBD2. Germline lookup yields CDR1 MNHNY and CDR2 SVGAGI (reference sequence). The V gene end was trimmed by 3 bases and the J gene end by 1 base; junction bases not matched to a gene: 3. The CDR3 length is 15 residues. The DNA of the CDR3 is TGTGCCAGCAGTTATCAGCGGGGGGCCCAAGAGACCCAGTACTTC. It encodes CASSYQRGAQETQYF.

This clonotype was detected ten times or more. The rearrangement links TRBV5-1 to TRBJ2-5, with D perhaps matching TRBD1 (7 bases). Germline-derived CDR1 and CDR2 are SGHRS and YFSETQ. This CDR3 comprises 14 residues. V was cut by 4 bases and J by 2 bases, with 12 bases left in between. CDR3 bases: TGCGCCAGCAGCCCCCAGGGGGGACAAGAGACCCAGTACTTC. Translated, it gives CASSPQGGQETQYF.

This clonotype has ten or more counts. The V and J genes are TRBV5-1 and TRBJ2-5, with 9 positions matching TRBD2. Germline trimming cut 7 bases from V and 3 bases from J; bases unmatched to any gene: 4. This CDR3 has 13 residues. The germline V gene encodes CDR1 SGHRS and CDR2 YFSETQ. The CDR3 nucleotides read TGCGCCAGCTATATAGCGGGGGAAGAGACCCAGTACTTC. Amino acid sequence: CASYIAGEETQYF.

This chain uses TRBV29-1 with TRBJ1-4; TRBD1 might be the D (5 bases). The CDR3 extends over 13 amino acids. The ends were cut back, 4 bases at V and 0 bases at J, with 6 bases in the middle. Germline V CDR1 and CDR2: SQVTM, ANQGSEA. The CDR3 sequence: CSVGGPTNEKLFF. The CDR3 DNA follows: TGCAGCGTTGGGGGACCAACTAATGAAAAACTGTTTTTT.

This clonotype occurred a few times. The rearrangement uses TRBV7-9 and TRBJ1-5; no definite D call. Between the trimmed V and J ends, which lost 4 bases and 5 bases, there was a span of 6 bases. Germline V lookup: CDR1 SEHNR, CDR2 FQNEAQ (reference sequence). CDR3 length: 12 amino acids. This chain's CDR3 is CASSSIDQPQHF. CDR3 sequence (DNA): TGTGCCAGCAGCTCTATAGATCAGCCCCAGCATTTT.

This clonotype came up a few times. CDR3 amino acids: CASSWFQGNQPQHF. CDR3 sequence (DNA): TGTGCCAGCAGTTGGTTTCAGGGGAATCAGCCCCAGCATTTT. The chain has TRBV6-2 or TRBV6-3 and TRBJ1-5; D is possibly TRBD1 (6 bases). Germline CDR1 and CDR2: MNHEY and SVGEGT. This CDR3 region has 14 residues. With 4 bases removed from V and 4 bases from J, the gap between germline ends came to 11 bases.

The sample holds a few counts of this clonotype. The chain links TRBV5-1 to TRBJ2-7, with a tentative D call TRBD2 (6 bases). The CDR3 has 13 residues. Trimming shortened V by 4 bases and J by 3 bases, and 11 bases separated the two germline ends. CDR1 SGHRS and CDR2 YFSETQ come from the germline V gene. CDR3 nucleotides: TGCGCCAGCAGCCACCTGGGGGGCTACGAGCAGTACTTC. Its protein is CASSHLGGYEQYF.

This clonotype has ten or more counts. The chain links TRBV20-1 to TRBJ2-1, with D unclear. Looked up from germline, CDR1 is DFQATT and CDR2 is SNEGSKA (reference sequence). V lost 5 bases to trimming and J lost 3 bases, with 17 bases between them. The CDR3 has 15 amino acids. CDR3 nucleotides: TGCAGTGCTCTTCCCCTTATACCTAGCTACAATGAGCAGTTCTTC. Translated, it gives CSALPLIPSYNEQFF.

Many counts were recorded for this clonotype. This sequence joins TRBV6-5 and TRBJ2-7; D might be TRBD2 (5 bases). The V gene lost 1 base and the J gene lost 5 bases, with 12 bases spanning the gap. CDR1 is MNHEY and CDR2 is SVGAGI in the germline V gene. The CDR3 covers 14 residues. CDR3 loop: CASSYFGPGNEQYF. The CDR3 bases are TGTGCCAGCAGTTACTTTGGGCCCGGGAACGAGCAGTACTTC.

The chain has TRBV12-3 or TRBV12-4 and TRBJ1-4; D gene unclear. V gave up 3 bases and J gave up 10 bases, with 18 bases separating them. CDR3 length: 15 residues. DNA for the CDR3: TGTGCCAGCAGTTTCCCCGACTCTCGCTCGGGAAAACTGTTTTTT. Its translation: CASSFPDSRSGKLFF.

This clonotype came up a few times. V and J are TRBV28 and TRBJ1-4, with unresolved D. This CDR3 has 13 amino acids. Germline lookup yields CDR1 MDHEN and CDR2 SYDVKM. Between the trimmed V and J ends, which lost 7 bases and 8 bases, there was a span of 14 bases. This CDR3 is CASTRPLGEKLFF. The CDR3 DNA is TGTGCCAGCACGCGACCACTTGGGGAAAAACTGTTTTTT.

This clonotype was detected ten times or more. The chain carries TRBV12-3 or TRBV12-4 and TRBJ2-4; 10 bases agree with TRBD1. The CDR3 is made up of 15 amino acids. Unmatched junction bases numbered 5, after V lost 6 bases and J lost 3 bases. The CDR3 loop is CASSSGQGFKNIQYF. CDR3 DNA sequence: TGTGCCAGCAGCTCGGGACAGGGGTTCAAAAACATTCAGTACTTC.

This chain joins TRBV3-1 and TRBJ2-7; TRBD1 matches 8 bases. The CDR3 consists of 15 residues. V trimming: 5 bases; J trimming: 3 bases; junction bases outside the gene matches: 9. Germline-derived CDR1 and CDR2 are LGHDT and YNNKEL (reference sequence). The DNA of the CDR3 is TGTGCCAGCAGCTCCCCGACAGGGGCGGACTACGAGCAGTACTTC. Amino acids: CASSSPTGADYEQYF.

The chain uses TRBV7-2 and TRBJ2-3; 11 nucleotides align to TRBD2. The V and J ends lost 10 bases and 2 bases, in that order; junction bases with no gene match: 11. Germline V gene lookup returns CDR1 SGHTA and CDR2 FQGNSA. The CDR3 is 16 amino acids. As DNA, the CDR3 is TGTGCCACCGCCGCTAGCGGGGGGTTCCTCACAGATACGCAGTATTTT. Translating it yields CATAASGGFLTDTQYF.